This is a list of T cell receptor beta chains from one sample in a study of beta chain features in type 1 diabetes. Generated by immunoSEQ multiplex PCR, the TCRdb table keeps only in-frame clones and is missing some. There are 860,000 or so clones in the sample; about 17% occur only once, and around 0.02% lies in the top ten. The sample taken for sequencing was naive CD4+ T cells from blood. Receptors were obtained from a woman younger than 30 in good health. The CDR3 runs from the conserved cysteine through the conserved F or W. Fields, in order: CDR3 length, clone size, D gene, V gene, J gene, CDR3 protein, CDR3 DNA. The D gene is left open where the match is weak. For some rows the clone size is stated as once, few or many, or as a class when expanded; others skip it.

13	few	-	TRBV10-3	TRBJ1-1	CAISGTLNTEAFF	TGTGCCATCAGTGGGACACTGAACACTGAAGCTTTCTTT
16	-	TRBD2	TRBV7-3	TRBJ2-5	CASSLVSGRAGETQYF	TGTGCCAGCAGCTTAGTTAGCGGGAGGGCCGGGGAGACCCAGTACTTC
14	-	-	TRBV7-6	TRBJ2-5	CASSVSHRVSSQYF	TGTGCCAGCAGCGTCTCACACAGGGTTTCGTCTCAGTACTTC
14	-	-	TRBV28	TRBJ1-3	CASSSPGRGGTIYF	TGTGCCAGCAGTTCTCCAGGACGGGGTGGCACCATATATTTT
16	few	-	TRBV4-2	TRBJ2-5	CASSPGTTARQETQYF	TGTGCCAGCAGCCCGGGGACGACAGCCCGCCAAGAGACCCAGTACTTC
13	many	-	TRBV14	TRBJ1-4	CASRNSGGEKLFF	TGTGCCAGCAGAAATTCGGGTGGGGAAAAACTGTTTTTT
13	few	TRBD1	TRBV7-2	TRBJ1-2	CASSEGQGDGYTF	TGTGCCAGCAGCGAGGGACAGGGGGACGGCTACACCTTC
15	few	-	TRBV11-3	TRBJ2-6	CASSLGGSGANVLTF	TGTGCCAGCAGCCTGGGCGGCTCTGGGGCCAACGTCCTGACTTTC
12	-	-	TRBV28	TRBJ1-2	CASSTAAYGYTF	TGTGCCAGCTCTACGGCTGCCTATGGCTACACCTTC
16	few	-	TRBV15	TRBJ2-1	CATSRDRQGAAAEQFF	TGTGCCACCAGCAGAGATCGGCAAGGAGCGGCCGCAGAGCAGTTCTTC
16	-	TRBD1	TRBV7-2	TRBJ1-1	CASSLLGTAQNTEAFF	TGTGCCAGCAGCTTACTCGGGACAGCCCAGAACACTGAAGCTTTCTTT
15	-	-	TRBV18	TRBJ2-1	CASSPRAFQSNEQFF	TGTGCCAGCTCACCACGGGCCTTCCAATCCAATGAGCAGTTCTTC
14	few	-	TRBV6-5	TRBJ2-3	CASSYSGSVDTQYF	TGTGCCAGCAGTTACAGCGGGTCGGTAGATACGCAGTATTTT
15	-	-	TRBV9	TRBJ2-2	CASSLQPGAAGELFF	TGTGCCAGCAGCCTACAGCCGGGGGCCGCCGGGGAGCTGTTTTTT
14	-	-	TRBV2	TRBJ2-1	CASSGPITGIGQFF	TGTGCCAGCAGTGGCCCCATAACAGGGATTGGACAGTTCTTC
14	few	TRBD1	TRBV23-1	TRBJ2-5	CASSHDRDQETQYF	TGCGCCAGCAGCCATGACAGGGATCAAGAGACCCAGTACTTC
14	-	-	TRBV5-1	TRBJ2-7	CASSLDRTYYEQYF	TGCGCCAGCAGCTTGGACAGGACCTACTACGAGCAGTACTTC
16	few	-	TRBV7-2	TRBJ2-1	CASSQGRVRGYNEQFF	TGTGCCAGCAGCCAGGGGAGGGTGCGGGGATACAATGAGCAGTTCTTC
14	-	-	TRBV9	TRBJ1-4	CASSTGTHNEKLFF	TGTGCCAGCAGCACCGGGACGCACAATGAAAAACTGTTTTTT
13	-	-	TRBV25-1	TRBJ1-3	CASSGNPGNTIYF	TGTGCCAGCAGTGGAAACCCGGGAAACACCATATATTTT
16	-	-	TRBV11-1	TRBJ2-6	CASSLTGSSGANVLTF	TGTGCCAGCAGCTTGACTGGGTCCTCTGGGGCCAACGTCCTGACTTTC
15	few	-	TRBV5-5	TRBJ2-7	CASSLVGGSSYEQYF	TGTGCCAGCAGCTTGGTCGGAGGATCATCCTACGAGCAGTACTTC
13	few	-	TRBV11-1	TRBJ2-3	CASSFGVTDTQYF	TGTGCCAGCAGCTTTGGCGTAACAGATACGCAGTATTTT
15	few	-	TRBV9	TRBJ1-5	CASSADGTSNQPQHF	TGTGCCAGCAGCGCAGATGGGACATCAAATCAGCCCCAGCATTTT
17	few	TRBD2	TRBV4-2	TRBJ2-3	CASSQGGLADSTDTQYF	TGTGCCAGCAGCCAAGGTGGACTAGCGGATTCCACAGATACGCAGTATTTT
17	few	TRBD2	TRBV7-9	TRBJ2-3	CASSLGTGTRSTDTQYF	TGTGCCAGCAGCTTAGGGACCGGGACTAGAAGCACAGATACGCAGTATTTT
14	-	TRBD1	TRBV5-1	TRBJ2-7	CASSLGQGGYEQYF	TGCGCCAGCAGCTTGGGACAGGGCGGTTACGAGCAGTACTTC
14	once	-	TRBV7-8	TRBJ1-5	CASSLLTGDQPQHF	TGTGCCAGCAGCTTACTAACAGGCGATCAGCCCCAGCATTTT